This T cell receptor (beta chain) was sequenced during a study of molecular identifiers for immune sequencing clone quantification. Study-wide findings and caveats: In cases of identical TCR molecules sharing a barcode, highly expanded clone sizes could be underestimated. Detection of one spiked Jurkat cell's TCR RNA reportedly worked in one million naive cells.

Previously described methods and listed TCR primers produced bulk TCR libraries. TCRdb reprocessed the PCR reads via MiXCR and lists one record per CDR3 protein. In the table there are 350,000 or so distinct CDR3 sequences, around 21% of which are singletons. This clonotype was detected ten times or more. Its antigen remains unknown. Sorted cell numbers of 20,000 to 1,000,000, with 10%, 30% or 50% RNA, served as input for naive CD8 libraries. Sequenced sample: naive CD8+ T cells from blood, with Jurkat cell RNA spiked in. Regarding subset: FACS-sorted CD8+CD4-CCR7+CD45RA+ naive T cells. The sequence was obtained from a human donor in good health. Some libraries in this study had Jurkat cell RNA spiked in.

Here the CDR3 reads CAWSWGMGDEQYF. CDR3 nucleotide sequence: TGTGCCTGGAGTTGGGGTATGGGCGACGAGCAGTACTTC. The chain joins TRBV30 to TRBJ2-7; no firm D call. The ends were cut back, 2 bases at V and 5 bases at J, with 13 bases in the middle. CDR1 GTSNPN and CDR2 SVGIG come from the germline V gene (reference sequence). The CDR3 spans 13 residues.